A selection of T cell receptor beta chains follows, all from one sample in a study of blood T cells in healthy people across ages. Each CDR3 protein is one row after TCRdb ran MiXCR on the 5' RACE reads. The profile covers about 780,000 distinct CDR3 sequences, with 46% appearing a single time and roughly 18% taken by the ten largest. Sequenced sample: blood. The receptors here all came from a man at least 80 years old in good health. CDR3s include the opening cysteine and the closing phenylalanine or tryptophan. Fields, in order: CDR3 length, V gene, D gene, clone size, J gene, CDR3 protein, CDR3 DNA. The D gene is left open where the match is weak. Expanded clones get a size class; other rows say once, few or many, or leave the size out.

>14|TRBV2|.|once|TRBJ1-2
CASSAGAGAYGYTF
TGTGCCAGCAGTGCTGGGGCAGGGGCCTATGGCTACACCTTC
>14|TRBV5-1|.|.|TRBJ2-5
CASSLADSRETQYF
TGCGCCAGCAGCTTGGCGGACAGCCGAGAGACCCAGTACTTC
>15|TRBV14|TRBD2|.|TRBJ2-7
CASSQGTSGMGEQYF
TGTGCCAGCAGCCAAGGGACTAGCGGGATGGGTGAGCAGTACTTC
>15|TRBV9|.|many|TRBJ2-3
CASSVQGGGTDTQYF
TGTGCCAGCAGCGTACAGGGCGGAGGCACAGATACGCAGTATTTT
>15|TRBV20-1|.|.|TRBJ1-5
CSARFPGPMGQPQHF
TGCAGTGCTAGATTTCCTGGGCCAATGGGTCAGCCCCAGCATTTT
>16|TRBV20-1|.|few|TRBJ1-5
CSARDEGRTGNQPQHF
TGCAGTGCTAGGGACGAGGGGCGGACTGGCAATCAGCCCCAGCATTTT
>15|TRBV4-2|.|few|TRBJ1-6
CASSQDTGRNSPLHF
TGTGCCAGCAGCCAAGATACAGGGAGGAATTCACCCCTCCACTTT
>18|TRBV10-2|TRBD2|.|TRBJ2-1
CASSDPTLAGGPFNEQFF
TGCGCCAGCAGTGACCCCACCTTAGCGGGGGGGCCATTCAATGAGCAGTTCTTC
>16|TRBV12-3/TRBV12-4|.|.|TRBJ2-1
CASSQGAGTSYNEQFF
TGTGCCAGCAGCCAGGGGGCAGGGACTAGCTACAATGAGCAGTTCTTC
>14|TRBV5-6|.|.|TRBJ2-6
CASSLLLGANVLTF
TGTGCCAGCAGCTTGTTACTTGGGGCCAACGTCCTGACTTTC
>17|TRBV3-1|TRBD2|few|TRBJ2-5
CASSQEETSAYSETQYF
TGTGCCAGCAGCCAAGAGGAAACTAGCGCCTACAGTGAGACCCAGTACTTC
>15|TRBV11-2|TRBD1|many|TRBJ1-5
CASSLAGQSNQPQHF
TGTGCCAGCAGCTTAGCGGGACAGAGCAATCAGCCCCAGCATTTT
>16|TRBV5-1|TRBD1|few|TRBJ1-1
CASSLRQGGGNTEAFF
TGCGCCAGCAGCTTGAGGCAGGGGGGGGGGAACACTGAAGCTTTCTTT
>14|TRBV10-3|TRBD1|.|TRBJ1-2
CAISDPPGTDGYTF
TGTGCCATCAGTGATCCCCCCGGGACAGATGGCTACACCTTC
>17|TRBV6-5|TRBD2|few|TRBJ2-1
CASSLKAGGPRPDEQFF
TGTGCCAGCAGTTTAAAAGCGGGAGGGCCCCGCCCGGATGAGCAGTTCTTC
>14|TRBV5-1|.|.|TRBJ1-6
CAGSSGTAEGPLHF
TGCGCCGGCAGCTCTGGGACCGCCGAGGGGCCCCTCCACTTT
>15|TRBV2|TRBD1|.|TRBJ2-5
CASSETGQGQETQYF
TGTGCCAGCAGTGAAACAGGACAGGGACAAGAGACCCAGTACTTC
>16|TRBV20-1|.|.|TRBJ2-1
CSAVIRRQSSYNEQFF
TGCAGTGCGGTCATCAGGCGCCAAAGCTCCTACAATGAGCAGTTCTTC
>13|TRBV20-1|TRBD1|.|TRBJ2-5
CSARGTGSNEQYF
TGCAGTGCTAGGGGGACAGGGTCCAATGAGCAGTACTTC
>16|TRBV12-3/TRBV12-4|.|.|TRBJ1-5
CASSSRAAPANQPQHF
TGTGCCAGCAGCTCTCGGGCCGCACCTGCTAATCAGCCCCAGCATTTT
>14|TRBV20-1|.|.|TRBJ1-6
CSAVDSLYNSPLHF
TGCAGTGCCGTGGACAGCCTCTATAATTCACCCCTCCACTTT
>14|TRBV11-3|.|.|TRBJ2-3
CASSPGRTADTQYF
TGTGCCAGCAGCCCGGGGCGGACGGCAGATACGCAGTATTTT
>14|TRBV30|TRBD2|.|TRBJ2-1
CAWSVGLAEAEQFF
TGTGCCTGGAGTGTAGGGCTAGCGGAAGCTGAGCAGTTCTTC
>14|TRBV28|.|.|TRBJ2-5
CASSSRAHQETQYF
TGTGCCAGCAGTTCCAGAGCCCACCAAGAGACCCAGTACTTC
>15|TRBV12-3/TRBV12-4|.|.|TRBJ2-7
CASRKGYGSTYEQYF
TGTGCCAGCAGGAAGGGTTACGGGAGTACCTACGAGCAGTACTTC
>11|TRBV9|.|many|TRBJ2-1
CASSSHNEQFF
TGTGCCAGCAGTTCTCACAATGAGCAGTTCTTC
>12|TRBV29-1|.|.|TRBJ2-1
CSVEDSANEQFF
TGCAGCGTTGAAGATTCGGCTAATGAGCAGTTCTTC
>13|TRBV29-1|.|few|TRBJ1-4
CSVVGRDNEKLFF
TGCAGCGTTGTGGGCAGGGATAATGAAAAACTGTTTTTT
>17|TRBV21-1|.|.|TRBJ1-1
CASSPLVRGGGDTEAFF
TGTGCCAGCAGCCCCCTCGTTCGGGGGGGCGGGGACACTGAAGCTTTCTTT
>15|TRBV7-2|.|.|TRBJ1-4
CASSLVLGRNEKLFF
TGTGCCAGCAGCTTAGTTCTGGGGCGTAATGAAAAACTGTTTTTT
>15|TRBV7-9|.|.|TRBJ2-3
CASSFGQSSTDTQYF
TGTGCCAGCAGCTTCGGACAGAGTAGCACAGATACGCAGTATTTT
>14|TRBV5-1|.|.|TRBJ1-1
CASSLGSGRTEAFF
TGCGCCAGCAGCTTGGGGTCAGGGAGGACTGAAGCTTTCTTT
>14|TRBV7-2|.|.|TRBJ2-3
CASREGGLASTQYF
TGTGCCAGCAGAGAAGGCGGGTTAGCCAGTACGCAGTATTTT
>15|TRBV7-9|.|.|TRBJ1-3
CASSETLGGVDTIYF
TGTGCCAGCAGCGAAACTTTAGGCGGGGTGGACACCATATATTTT
>13|TRBV7-9|.|.|TRBJ1-2
CASILGGNHGYTF
TGTGCCAGCATCCTTGGGGGCAACCATGGCTACACCTTC
>13|TRBV12-3/TRBV12-4|TRBD2|.|TRBJ2-4
CASRNTSGSDEYF
TGTGCCAGCAGAAACACTAGCGGAAGTGATGAGTACTTC
>13|TRBV29-1|TRBD2|.|TRBJ2-2
CTEVAGGTGELFF
TGCACCGAGGTAGCGGGAGGCACCGGGGAGCTGTTTTTT
>15|TRBV20-1|.|many|TRBJ2-3
CSARTTGPSTDTQYF
TGCAGTGCTAGGACCACGGGGCCGAGCACAGATACGCAGTATTTT
>14|TRBV28|.|.|TRBJ2-1
CASSPQVQGSEQFF
TGTGCCAGCAGTCCACAGGTACAAGGTAGTGAGCAGTTCTTC
>16|TRBV4-1|TRBD2|.|TRBJ2-3
CASSRTWAGGADTQYF
TGCGCCAGCAGTCGGACCTGGGCGGGGGGGGCAGATACGCAGTATTTT
>13|TRBV20-1|.|few|TRBJ1-1
CSASRDRITEAFF
TGCAGTGCTAGCAGAGACAGGATAACTGAAGCTTTCTTT
>14|TRBV20-1|.|few|TRBJ2-4
CSAESGQLRNIQYF
TGCAGTGCTGAAAGCGGACAGCTAAGAAACATTCAGTACTTC
>12|TRBV30|.|.|TRBJ2-7
CAWSSTPYEQYF
TGTGCCTGGAGTTCTACCCCGTACGAGCAGTACTTC
>15|TRBV12-3/TRBV12-4|.|.|TRBJ1-5
CASSRDINSNQPQHF
TGTGCCAGCAGTAGGGACATAAATAGCAATCAGCCCCAGCATTTT
>16|TRBV20-1|TRBD2|.|TRBJ2-3
CSASSAASGHTDTQYF
TGCAGTGCTAGTAGCGCGGCTAGCGGACACACAGATACGCAGTATTTT
>14|TRBV20-1|TRBD2|.|TRBJ2-1
CSVHQTGGLNEQFF
TGCAGTGTCCACCAGACGGGAGGGCTTAATGAGCAGTTCTTC
>19|TRBV5-1|.|.|TRBJ2-1
CASSIGQPSGQSSYNEQFF
TGCGCCAGCAGCATAGGACAACCCAGCGGGCAAAGCTCCTACAATGAGCAGTTCTTC
>15|TRBV7-2|.|few|TRBJ2-3
CASSPPSDPTDTQYF
TGTGCCAGCAGCCCGCCTAGCGACCCCACAGATACGCAGTATTTT
>15|TRBV7-2|TRBD1|once|TRBJ2-1
CASSLRGPAYNEQFF
TGTGCCAGCAGTTTGAGGGGGCCAGCATACAATGAGCAGTTCTTC
>17|TRBV4-2|TRBD2|.|TRBJ2-3
CASSQLVAGGNTDTQYF
TGTGCCAGCAGCCAACTAGTAGCGGGAGGTAACACAGATACGCAGTATTTT
>15|TRBV15|.|.|TRBJ1-5
CATSRDPGGRQPQHF
TGTGCCACCAGCAGAGATCCGGGGGGGCGGCAGCCCCAGCATTTT
>13|TRBV7-7|.|.|TRBJ2-5
CASSRGGKETQYF
TGTGCCAGCAGCCGGGGCGGGAAAGAGACCCAGTACTTC
>16|TRBV20-1|TRBD2|many|TRBJ2-3
CSAPLAGGKITDTQYF
TGCAGTGCTCCTTTGGCGGGGGGCAAAATCACAGATACGCAGTATTTT
>14|TRBV10-3|TRBD1|.|TRBJ2-5
CAIKDHRGGETQYF
TGTGCCATCAAGGATCACAGGGGTGGGGAGACCCAGTACTTC
>15|TRBV5-1|TRBD1|.|TRBJ2-1
CASSSPGQGTHEQFF
TGCGCCAGCAGCTCACCGGGACAGGGTACGCATGAGCAGTTCTTC